This TCR beta chain emerged from a study of blood T cells in healthy people across ages (dated by TCRdb to the mid-2010s). Context from the whole study: In model experiments, template switching captured about one uniquely barcoded TCR beta cDNA molecule for every two T cells. To track age-related changes in TCR beta repertoire diversity, the study relied on deep sequencing normalized with unique cDNA molecular identifiers. The donors were divided into four age groups: young (average around 15 years), middle-aged (about 39), aged (roughly 60) and long-lived (about 84). For two donors (one aged 18 to 29 and one aged 80 or older), the study analyzed two additional independent replicas of 1 million unique cDNA reads from the same blood draw. The research as a whole found: Because profiling used bulk unsorted PBMCs, naive and antigen-experienced compartments could not be compared conclusively. Estimates of total diversity from one million sequenced T cells were regarded as lower bounds and underestimates. There was a strong correlation between observed TCR beta diversity and the percentage of naive T cells measured by flow cytometry. As age increased, observed TCR beta diversity per million T cells dropped in a roughly linear way, and a significant reduction was already evident by age about 40. Because donor CMV infection status was unknown, age-related changes in expanded clonotypes were potentially confounded. Compared with the aged group, the long-lived group had more naive CD4+ T cells, fewer expanded clones and increased TCR diversity, a pattern suggesting age selection.

Remarks on this clonotype: What this receptor recognizes is not known. No much larger clone exists at a distance of one base, and base qualities are not known.

Receptors were amplified or captured by 5' RACE. Reads for this sample came from an Illumina HiSeq 2500. A second roughly 6 to 11 cycle PCR used a sample-barcoded 5' primer and a J-beta primer mix. Each TCR beta cDNA molecule received a unique molecular identifier from a template-switch 5' adaptor carrying 12 random nucleotides. Each sample yielded at least 2.5 million CDR3-containing paired-end reads. First-strand cDNA was synthesized from all RNA with the Mint cDNA synthesis kit, primed by a TRBC-specific oligonucleotide. After uracil-DNA glycosylase treatment, a first 18-cycle PCR used universal primers M1SS and BC2_uni_R on all cDNA. On the authors' methods: Each sample was normalized by randomly selecting 1 million high-quality reads, each carrying a distinct molecular identifier. Reads with shared molecular identifiers were discarded instead of being binned into consensus sequences. MiTCR, with a Q25 quality threshold and the strictest error-elimination algorithm, was used for CDR3 identification, clonotype clustering and error correction. A nonparametric unseen species model using Euler transformation provided a lower-bound estimate of total TCR beta diversity. TCRdb reprocessed the public reads (quality trimming at Q25 with fastp, clone calling with MiXCR) and kept in-frame beta chains. For every CDR3 protein sequence, its rows merge into one entry that carries the most common genes and DNA. In this record, the V and J calls reflect TCRdb's handling and not the investigators' own analysis. Across this sample there are 760,000 or so distinct CDR3 sequences, with roughly 25% seen only once. The ten largest clones represent 9.4% of the sample.

The junction shows trimming of 7 bases on V and 1 base on J, plus 16 bases between the germline ends. Spanning cysteine to phenylalanine, the CDR3 consists of 15 amino acids. Kept here is only the CDR3 DNA, which spans 45 bases and is read in frame from base 1. The germline V gene (reference sequence) sets CDR1 to LGHDT and CDR2 to YNNKEL. Systemically healthy Caucasian individuals from Russia, 39 in total and aged about 6 to 100 years, were included as donors. Each donor gave approximately 9.4 milliliters of peripheral blood, drawn into EDTA-treated Vacutainer tubes. Ficoll-Paque density-gradient centrifugation was used to isolate PBMCs, with at least 6 million per sample. Total RNA was extracted from PBMCs with Trizol reagent, with at least 6 micrograms obtained per sample. Naive CD45RAhigh/CD27high T cell percentages were measured by flow cytometry on a PBMC aliquot from every donor. The sample was also reused in another study, on T cells of mothers and their children. From that second study: Donors were nine systemically healthy Caucasian individuals: three mothers and their six children. cDNA synthesis used all of the extracted RNA, with roughly 1.5 ug of RNA in each 15 ul reaction. Sample barcodes and 2-4 random nucleotides were added via the M1S primer in the second PCR. More than 9 million TCR beta CDR3 reads were obtained from each mother, and 2.5 million to 3 million reads were obtained from each child. Thymic selection shapes the output of TCR recombination in a similar way in related and unrelated pairs, and inherited differences have a minor effect. Related mother-child pairs always showed normalized repertoire overlap that was slightly higher than in unrelated mother-child pairs, though the difference was never significant. No persistent microchimeric T cell clones were found, with a detection sensitivity of approximately 100 clones per million clonotypes. To look for features that set related mother-child pairs apart from unrelated individuals, the researchers ran deep NGS to compare the TCR beta repertoires of mothers and children. The mean age was about 40 +/- 4 years for the mothers and roughly 11 +/- 4 years for the children. Libraries were sequenced on Illumina HiSeq 2000 with 100+100 nt paired-end reads after adapter ligation with NEBNext reagents. To prevent cross-contamination, the mother and child libraries were prepared one month apart and sequenced in separate runs. Between roughly 500,000 and 2,300,000 distinct TCR beta clonotypes were identified per donor. Naive TCR beta clonotypes were estimated from low-frequency clonotypes matched to each donor's FACS-determined naive share, without sorting.

The TCR was taken from a boy aged 5 to 17 in good health. Recombination joined TRBV3-1 with TRBJ2-5, with the D call perhaps TRBD1 or TRBD2, each one matching 5 bases. The sample was blood. The DNA sequence reads TGTGCCAGCACCGCTGGTCCTGGGGGCCAAGAGACCCAGTACTTC. It translates as CASTAGPGGQETQYF.